This record concerns one T cell receptor (beta chain) sequence. This specimen belongs to a study of blood T cell repertoires in COVID-19. This CDR3 has 15 amino acids. The germline CDR1 and CDR2 sequences are SGHNT and YYREEE (reference sequence). V was clipped by 1 base and J by 1 base, with 9 bases between them. Sequenced by immunoSEQ multiplex PCR; TCRdb stores in-frame clones only, minus some. The table shows under 200,000 clones, with around 83% occurring only once. The TCR was taken from a man between 35 and 55 years old with acute or convalescent COVID-19. The chain recombines TRBV5-4 with TRBJ2-1; D may be TRBD2 (6 bases). The sample consisted of peripheral blood. Written as DNA, the CDR3 is TGTGCCAGCAGCTTGCCCAGCGGGTCCTACAATGAGCAGTTCTTC. Encoded protein: CASSLPSGSYNEQFF.